This T cell receptor delta chain was identified in a study of Vδ1+ human thymocytes (dated by TCRdb to 2016 to 2019). For the wider study: The study characterised mRNA-level TRG and TRD CDR3 repertoires of highly purified Vdelta1+ thymocytes from young children as a data resource. Validation of the multiplex-based CDR3 amplicon strategy against 5'RACE-based CDR3 amplicon generation methods had been performed previously. Overall study outcomes, separate from this receptor: Because no clustering by age or sex was observed, donors were not stratified by these variables in the analyses. Because unexpected Vdelta2 sequences could lead to misinterpretation of bulk repertoire data, the authors recommended using highly purified populations and single-cell validation. The thymic TRG and TRD repertoires appeared highly polyclonal, with Gaussian CDR3 length distributions, in contrast to the oligoclonal repertoires of peripheral blood. Many TRG clonotypes were found to be shared between donors (up to roughly 7x10^3), whereas TRD repertoires were found to be essentially private (max about 120 shared). About 18% of thymic TRD sequences were found to be Vdelta2 (and few were Vdelta3) despite high sort purity, in contrast to peripheral blood Vdelta1+ controls.

RNA extraction was performed with the RNeasy mini kit, and reverse transcription was done with Superscript III. CDR3 amplicons were produced by multiplex PCR using pooled V-gene forward primers and a constant-region reverse primer with Illumina adaptor overhangs. After gel purification, amplicons were indexed with Nextera index primers over approximately 8 extra PCR cycles and were then purified with AMPure XP beads. The libraries were sequenced on an Illumina MiSeq using paired-end 250 bp reads, dual indexing and an approximately 20% PhiX spike-in. As for the authors' bioinformatics: FastQC was used to quality check the reads, while ea-utils fastq-join merged the TRG read pairs. IMGT/HighV-QUEST was used to annotate sequences, retaining only productive sequences with an unambiguous V-gene assignment, and each clonotype was defined by an identical CDR3 sequence. VDJtools 1.1.1, tcR 2.2.3, Treemap and vegan Shannon diversity in R 3.4.4 were used for downstream analysis. Clone calls in TCRdb were regenerated from the public reads with CATT, after which identical DNA sequences shared one row. TCRdb's processing, not the authors' own work, is the source of the V and J calls. This sample is represented by about 55,000 delta-chain clones; around 15% of them were singletons. Under 0.6% of the sample is held by the ten biggest clonotypes.

Thymic samples were depleted of alphabeta T cells, then CD3+ TCRVdelta1+ TCRVdelta2- thymocytes were FACS-sorted. A purity of roughly 96% to 99.6% was achieved for sorted Vdelta1+ thymocytes. Thymic specimens came from about 8 paediatric patients undergoing corrective cardiac surgery, aged from about 5 days to 16 months. The thymic tissue was dispersed, and mononuclear cells were isolated using a Histopaque-1077 density gradient. The staining antibodies were anti-TCRVdelta1 clone TS8.2, anti-TCRVdelta2 clone B6, anti-CD3 clone HIT3a and anti-TCRalphabeta clone IP26. Inclusive of the bounding cysteine and phenylalanine, the CDR3 is 20 residues long. Just the 60-base CDR3 DNA is kept, in frame starting at base 1. CDR1 and CDR2 are drawn from the germline V gene: TSWWSYY, QGS. V gives up 2 bases and J gives up 0 bases, and the segment between their germline ends measures 25 bases. Concerning this clone: Its antigen is not yet known. It has no much larger one-base neighbor in the sample; base qualities were not kept.

The chain uses TRDV1 and TRDJ1; the D region possibly corresponds to TRDD3 (6 bases align). Sample: Vdelta1+ gamma-delta thymocytes from the thymus. According to the study, the label for this sample's cell subset or site signals: FACS-sorted CD3+ TCRalphabeta- TCRVdelta1+ TCRVdelta2- thymocytes. The TCR was taken from a boy under three years old who had congenital heart surgery. The CDR3 reads CALGESLPYLGRAYTDKLIF. The nucleotide sequence reads as follows: TGTGCTCTTGGGGAAAGTTTGCCCTACCTGGGGAGAGCGTACACCGATAAACTCATCTTT.